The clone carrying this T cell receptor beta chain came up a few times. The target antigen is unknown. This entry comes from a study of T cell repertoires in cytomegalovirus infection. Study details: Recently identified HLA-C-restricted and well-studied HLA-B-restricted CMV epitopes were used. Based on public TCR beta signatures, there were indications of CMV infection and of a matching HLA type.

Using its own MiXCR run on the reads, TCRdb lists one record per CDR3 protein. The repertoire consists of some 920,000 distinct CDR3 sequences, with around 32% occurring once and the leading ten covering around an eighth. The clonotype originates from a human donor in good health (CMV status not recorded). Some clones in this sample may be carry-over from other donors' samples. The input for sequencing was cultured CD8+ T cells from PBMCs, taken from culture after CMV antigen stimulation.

CDR3 nucleotides: TGTGCCAGCGAGGCGAACACTGAAGCTTTCTTT. Protein product: CASEANTEAFF. The chain links TRBV6-5 to TRBJ1-1; no clear D gene. The length of the CDR3 is 11 residues. Germline V gene sequence: CDR1 MNHEY, CDR2 SVGAGI. Between the trimmed V and J ends, which lost 8 bases and 1 base, there was a span of 5 bases.